This T cell receptor beta chain was sequenced for a study of blood T cell repertoires in COVID-19. The wider study: There were acute and convalescent COVID-19 samples, and they came from the United States, Italy and Spain. T cells, B-cell-depleted T cells, or PBMCs supplied cDNA or gDNA.

The CDR3 contains 17 residues. The germline V gene encodes CDR1 MNHEY and CDR2 SMNVEV (reference sequence). V lost 8 bases and J lost 2, with 22 bases in between. Allocation to cohorts depended on clinical history reported by the participants. In the source study's methods: Estimation of nucleated cell counts relied on the amplification of reference gene primers. Assay used: immunoSEQ multiplex PCR; TCRdb lists only in-frame clones, some missing. V, J and clone size are taken as reported in that table, and D and trimming were inferred from the DNA itself. The table lists 320,000 or so clones, about 90% of them singletons.

The TCR sequence derives from a woman in her 30s who had recovered from COVID-19. The chain links TRBV27 to TRBJ1-5, with a weak D call TRBD1 (5 bases). The sample taken for sequencing was PBMCs or T cells enriched from blood (not recorded which). CDR3 nucleotides: TGTGCCAGCGGCGCCATTATGACAGCCTCGGGCAATCAGCCCCAGCATTTT. It yields the protein CASGAIMTASGNQPQHF.